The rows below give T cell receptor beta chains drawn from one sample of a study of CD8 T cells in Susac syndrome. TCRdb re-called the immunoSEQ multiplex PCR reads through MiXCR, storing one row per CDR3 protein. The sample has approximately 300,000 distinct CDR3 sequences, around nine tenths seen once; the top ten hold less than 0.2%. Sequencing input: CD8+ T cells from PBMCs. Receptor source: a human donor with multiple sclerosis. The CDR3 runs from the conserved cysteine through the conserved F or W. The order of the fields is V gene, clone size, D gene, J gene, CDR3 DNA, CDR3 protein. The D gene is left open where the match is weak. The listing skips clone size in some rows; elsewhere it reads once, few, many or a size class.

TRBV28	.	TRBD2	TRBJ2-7	TGTGCCAGCAGTCCATTCGGGACTAGCGGGATCTACGAGCAGTACTTC	CASSPFGTSGIYEQYF
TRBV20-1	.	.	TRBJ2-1	TGCAGTGCTAGACGCAGGGATGAGCAGTTCTTC	CSARRRDEQFF
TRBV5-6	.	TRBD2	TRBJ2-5	TGTGCCAGCAGACCTCCCCTTCGCCGGACTAGCGAAGAGACCCAGTACTTC	CASRPPLRRTSEETQYF
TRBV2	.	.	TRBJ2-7	TGTGCCAGCAGTGAAGCGGTGGCGTCCTCCTACGAGCAGTACTTC	CASSEAVASSYEQYF
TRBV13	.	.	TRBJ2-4	TGTGCCAGCAGCGCCCAACAAAACATTCAGTACTTC	CASSAQQNIQYF
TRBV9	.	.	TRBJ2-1	TGTGCCAGCAGCGTAGGGGATACAGGAGGTCATGAGCAGTTCTTC	CASSVGDTGGHEQFF
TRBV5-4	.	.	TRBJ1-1	TGTGCCAGCAGCTTGCGGGGGGAGAACACTGAAGCTTTCTTT	CASSLRGENTEAFF
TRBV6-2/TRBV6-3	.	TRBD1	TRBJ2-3	TGTGCCAGCAGTTACAGGACAGGGACGCCAGATACGCAGTATTTT	CASSYRTGTPDTQYF
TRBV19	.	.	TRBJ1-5	TGTGCCAGTAGTACGGGGGGCAATCAGCCCCAGCATTTT	CASSTGGNQPQHF
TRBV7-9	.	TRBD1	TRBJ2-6	TGTGCCAGCAGGGAACAGGGGGCTGGGGCCAACGTCCTGACTTTC	CASREQGAGANVLTF
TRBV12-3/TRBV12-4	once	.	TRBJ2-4	TGTGCCAGCAGTTTTAGTCAGGGTAGAAACATTCAGTACTTC	CASSFSQGRNIQYF
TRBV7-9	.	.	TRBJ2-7	TGTGCCAGCAGAGGAGGAACGGACGGCGAGCAGTACTTC	CASRGGTDGEQYF
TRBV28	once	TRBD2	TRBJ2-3	TGTGCCAGCAAGGGACTAGCGGAAGCTCACACAGATACGCAGTATTTT	CASKGLAEAHTDTQYF
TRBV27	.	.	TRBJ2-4	TGTGCCAGCAGTTTATCGGTGCCCCTAGCCAAAAACATTCAGTACTTC	CASSLSVPLAKNIQYF
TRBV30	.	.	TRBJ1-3	TGTGCCTGGAACCACCCAATGTCCTCTGGAAACACCATATATTTT	CAWNHPMSSGNTIYF
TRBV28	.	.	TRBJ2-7	TGTGCCAGCCGGGCTACCAGCTCCTACGAGCAGTACTTC	CASRATSSYEQYF
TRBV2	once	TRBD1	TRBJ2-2	TGTGCCAGACAGGGGGACCAAACCCTGAACACCGGGGAGCTGTTTTTT	CARQGDQTLNTGELFF
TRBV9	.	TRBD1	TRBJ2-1	TGTGCCAGCAGCGTAGGTGGACAGGGAACCTACAATGAGCAGTTCTTC	CASSVGGQGTYNEQFF
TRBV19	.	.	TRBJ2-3	TGTGCCAGTAGTATAGGTAGCGGCACAGATACGCAGTATTTT	CASSIGSGTDTQYF
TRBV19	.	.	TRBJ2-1	TGTGCCAGTAGTATAGCCAGGAACTACAATGAGCAGTTCTTC	CASSIARNYNEQFF
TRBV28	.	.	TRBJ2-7	TGTGCCAGCAGTCTCATGGCCTACGAGCAGTACTTC	CASSLMAYEQYF
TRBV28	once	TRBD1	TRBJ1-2	TGTGCCGGCGGGACAGGGAGGGGGTTCTATGGCTACACCTTC	CAGGTGRGFYGYTF
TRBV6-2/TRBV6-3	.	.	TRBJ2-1	TGTGCCAGCAGTTTGTGGCAGGTCCTCAATGAGCAGTTCTTC	CASSLWQVLNEQFF
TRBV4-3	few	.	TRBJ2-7	TGCGCCAGCAGCCAAGAAATAGCGGACAACTCCTACGAGCAGTACTTC	CASSQEIADNSYEQYF
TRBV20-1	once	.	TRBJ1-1	TGCAGTGCTGGAAAGGAGGTTTTTTTATTAGAAGCTTTCTTT	CSAGKEVFLLEAFF
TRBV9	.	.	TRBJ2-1	TGTGCCAGCAGCGTAGGAGGGGGGCTCGAGCAGTTCTTC	CASSVGGGLEQFF
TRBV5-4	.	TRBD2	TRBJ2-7	TGTGCCAGCAGCTCCGCGACAGACCCGGGGACTAGCGCCTACGAGCAGTACTTC	CASSSATDPGTSAYEQYF
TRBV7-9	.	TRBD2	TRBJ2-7	TGTGCCAGCAGCTTAGTAGGACTAGCGGGAGGCTACGAGCAGTACTTC	CASSLVGLAGGYEQYF
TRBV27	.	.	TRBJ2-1	TGTGCCAGCGTTGGTGGGTACAATGAGCAGTTCTTC	CASVGGYNEQFF
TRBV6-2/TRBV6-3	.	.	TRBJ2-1	TGTGCCAGCAGTTACATGGCTTACTACAATGAGCAGTTCTTC	CASSYMAYYNEQFF
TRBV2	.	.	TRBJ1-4	TGTGCCAGCCTGGTCCTCCCTTATGAAAAACTGTTTTTT	CASLVLPYEKLFF
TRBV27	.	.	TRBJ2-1	TGTGCCAGCAGTTTTGAAGGGGGAGCCTCCTACAATGAGCAGTTCTTC	CASSFEGGASYNEQFF
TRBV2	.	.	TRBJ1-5	TGTGCCAGCAGTGAAGCGCTTCGGTATAGCAATCAGCCCCAGCATTTT	CASSEALRYSNQPQHF
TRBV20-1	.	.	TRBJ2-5	TGCAGTGTCGCCCACTTAGCCGGGGCTACGCAAGAGACCCAGTACTTC	CSVAHLAGATQETQYF
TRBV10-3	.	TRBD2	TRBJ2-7	TGTGCCGTAGCGGGACCGAGCTCCTACGAGCAGTACTTC	CAVAGPSSYEQYF
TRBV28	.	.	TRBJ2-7	TGTGCCAGCAGTAGGTCGGCGGCTGCCGCCTACGAGCAGTACTTC	CASSRSAAAAYEQYF
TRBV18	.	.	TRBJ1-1	TGTGCCAGCTCGGGGGGCTCCACTGAAGCTTTCTTT	CASSGGSTEAFF
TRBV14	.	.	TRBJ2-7	TGTGCCAGCAGCCAAGAAGTTACGGGGGACCTTTACGAGCAGTACTTC	CASSQEVTGDLYEQYF
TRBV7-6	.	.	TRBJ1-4	TGTGCCAGCAGCTTAGGGTTGGCTGAAAAACTGTTTTTT	CASSLGLAEKLFF
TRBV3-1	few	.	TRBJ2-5	TGTGCCAGCAGCCAAGAGGCAGGGCGTGGGGAGACCCAGTACTTC	CASSQEAGRGETQYF
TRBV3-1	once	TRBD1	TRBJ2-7	TGTGCCAGCAGCCAAGGCCCCAAGAAAAACCCGGGACAGGGTTTCCACGAGCAGTACTTC	CASSQGPKKNPGQGFHEQYF
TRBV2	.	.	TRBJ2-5	TGTGCCAGCAGTGGGGGGGCAGGGGAGACCCAGTACTTC	CASSGGAGETQYF
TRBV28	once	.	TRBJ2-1	TGTGCCAGCAGTTTAAAGGGATGGGCCCTCTACAATGAGCAGTTCTTC	CASSLKGWALYNEQFF
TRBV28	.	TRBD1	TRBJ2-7	TGTGCCAGCAGTTACCCGACAGGGTTTGGTTTTAACGAGCAGTACTTC	CASSYPTGFGFNEQYF
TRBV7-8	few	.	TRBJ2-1	TGTGCCAGCAGCTTAAGCGGACGCTCCTACAATGAGCAGTTCTTC	CASSLSGRSYNEQFF
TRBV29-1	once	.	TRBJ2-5	TGCAGCGTTAGACAGGTGCAAGAGACCCAGTACTTC	CSVRQVQETQYF
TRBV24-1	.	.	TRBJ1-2	TGTGCCACCAGTGTTCTGGAGAGGTATGGCTACACCTTC	CATSVLERYGYTF
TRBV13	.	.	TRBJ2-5	TGTGCCAGCAGCTTCGAGGGAGAGACCCAGTACTTC	CASSFEGETQYF
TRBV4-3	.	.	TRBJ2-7	TGCGCCAGCAGCCCGAACAGAGCCTACGAGCAGTACTTC	CASSPNRAYEQYF
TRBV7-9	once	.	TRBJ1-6	TGTGCCAGCAGCTTAGTTCGTACCGCGGAAATTTCACCCCTCCACTTT	CASSLVRTAEISPLHF
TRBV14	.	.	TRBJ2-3	TGTGCCAGCAGCCAAGACAGAACGGATACGCAGTATTTT	CASSQDRTDTQYF
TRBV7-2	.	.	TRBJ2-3	TGTGCCAGCAGCTTAGCCGCTACCCCAGATACGCAGTATTTT	CASSLAATPDTQYF
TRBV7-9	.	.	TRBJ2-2	TGTGCCAGCAGATTGGGATACTGGAACACCGGGGAGCTGTTTTTT	CASRLGYWNTGELFF